The clone carrying this T cell receptor beta chain occurred a few times. Each CDR3 protein is one row after TCRdb ran MiXCR on the 5' RACE reads. Of some 560,000 distinct CDR3 sequences detected, around 9.6% appear once; the ten largest clones hold 2.5% to 3%. The data derive from a study of identical twins. A further study also used this sample, focusing on yellow fever vaccine responses in identical twins.

The sequencing sample was made of PBMCs. This TCR was sampled from a woman between 18 and 29 years old in good health.

CDR3 residues: CASSVGTGGGYEQYF. Written as DNA, the CDR3 is TGTGCCAGCAGCGTAGGTACAGGGGGCGGCTACGAGCAGTACTTC. The chain uses TRBV9 and TRBJ2-7; 9 nucleotides agree with TRBD1. There are 15 residues in the CDR3. Trimming at V came to 0 bases and at J to 3 bases, leaving 4 bases not matched to a gene. Germline CDR1 is SGDLS and CDR2 is YYNGEE.